This entry lists 23 T cell receptor beta chains sequenced from one sample in a study of naive and memory T cell subsets. An equimolar mix of two oligonucleotides served as the beta constant-region primer for TRBC1 and TRBC2. One entry per CDR3 protein results from TCRdb running MiXCR on the UMI-ligation and nested PCR reads. In the table there are around 90,000 distinct CDR3 sequences, 7% of which are singletons. Sample: central memory CD4+ T cells from blood. These receptor sequences come from a human donor in good health.

This rearrangement joins TRBV20-1 to TRBJ2-2, with D unclear. Trimming took off 3 bases at V and 7 bases at J, with 3 bases between the two ends. There are 10 residues in the CDR3. The germline V gene has CDR1 DFQATT and CDR2 SNEGSKA (reference sequence). CDR3 protein: CSARFGELFF. CDR3 nucleotides: TGCAGTGCTAGGTTCGGGGAGCTGTTTTTT.

A few counts support this clonotype. The chain joins TRBV12-3 or TRBV12-4 to TRBJ1-6; D ambiguous. This CDR3 has 13 residues. V lost 8 bases and J lost 0, with 5 bases in between. CDR3 sequence reads: CASGDSYNSPLHF. DNA of the CDR3: TGTGCCAGCGGGGACTCCTATAATTCACCCCTCCACTTT.

This sequence joins TRBV24-1 and TRBJ2-1, with 10 nucleotides matching TRBD2. In germline, CDR1 is KGHDR, CDR2 SFDVKD. CDR3 length: 18 amino acids. The ends lost 2 bases at V and 0 bases at J; junction bases unmatched: 6. This CDR3 is CATSDSLRLAGSYNEQFF. As DNA, the CDR3 is TGTGCCACCAGTGATTCCCTCCGACTAGCGGGCTCCTACAATGAGCAGTTCTTC.

This clonotype has more than one count but fewer than ten. The CDR3 sequence: CASSLLGVNTEAFF. DNA for the CDR3: TGTGCCAGCAGCCTTCTGGGGGTGAACACTGAAGCTTTCTTT. The chain is built from TRBV14 and TRBJ1-1, with a weak D call TRBD1 (5 bases). Trimming cost V 4 bases and J 0 bases, with 9 bases left between them. Germline assignment: CDR1 SGHDN and CDR2 FVKESK. This CDR3 has 14 residues.

The CDR3 here is CASSLEWSSDTQYF. The CDR3 DNA reads TGTGCCAGCAGCTTGGAATGGTCAAGCGATACGCAGTATTTT. The chain carries TRBV5-4 and TRBJ2-3; D is unresolved. The V end was cut by 0 bases, the J end by 6 bases, with 11 bases between. Germline CDR1 and CDR2: SGHNT and YYREEE (reference sequence). The CDR3 sequence is 14 residues long.

The genes are TRBV20-1 and TRBJ2-7, with 8 bases lining up with TRBD1. The V segment lost 6 bases and the J segment 6 bases; nucleotides outside the gene matches: 10. The germline V gene encodes CDR1 DFQATT and CDR2 SNEGSKA (reference sequence). The CDR3 has 13 residues. CDR3 residues: CSANYRGMIEQYF. CDR3 coding DNA: TGCAGTGCAAATTACAGGGGGATGATCGAGCAGTACTTC.

In its sample, this clonotype was seen many times. The chain combines TRBV18 with TRBJ1-2; D remains ambiguous. CDR1 is KGHSH, CDR2 LQKENI, per germline. Trimming removed 5 bases at V and 4 bases at J, with 11 bases between. This CDR3 is 13 amino acids long. CDR3 region: CASSEAVSYGYTF. In DNA, the CDR3 is TGTGCCAGCTCAGAGGCAGTTTCCTATGGCTACACCTTC.

This clonotype was detected a few times. This may come from a read error, since a much larger clone is one base off. The rearrangement links TRBV10-3 to TRBJ1-4; D is perhaps TRBD1 (6 bases). The CDR3 sequence is 16 residues long. Germline V gives CDR1 ENHRY, CDR2 SYGVKD. Here the CDR3 DNA reads TGTGCCATCAGTGAGTCGAAGACAGGCTCTAATGAAAATCTGTTTTTT. Protein: CAISESKTGSNENLFF.

This clonotype was seen a few times. The chain has TRBV5-1 and TRBJ2-2, with TRBD1 as a possible D gene (6 bases). The CDR3 runs 17 residues. Between the trimmed V and J ends, which lost 2 bases and 6 bases, there was a span of 20 bases. Germline-derived CDR1 and CDR2 are SGHRS and YFSETQ. The CDR3 sequence is CASSLGSQRQGSGELFF. CDR3 bases: TGCGCCAGCAGCTTAGGATCCCAGCGGCAGGGGTCCGGGGAGCTGTTTTTT.

V is TRBV7-2 and J is TRBJ2-5; 9 bases agree with TRBD2. CDR3 size: 15 residues. The J segment lost 5 bases and the V segment lost 5 bases, leaving 9 bases of the junction unmatched. Per the germline V gene, CDR1 is SGHTA and CDR2 is FQGNSA. CDR3 sequence reads: CASSIPGLAMETQYF. CDR3 sequence (DNA): TGTGCCAGCAGCATACCGGGACTAGCAATGGAGACCCAGTACTTC.

Comment on this clonotype: A read error is possible here, since a much larger clone lies one base away. The CDR3 DNA follows: TGTGCCAGCAGCTCTAGGACTAGCGGCTCCTACAGTGAGCAGTTCTTC. It encodes CASSSRTSGSYSEQFF. The rearrangement uses TRBV5-4 and TRBJ2-1, with 10 bases matching TRBD2. The germline V gene encodes CDR1 SGHNT and CDR2 YYREEE (reference sequence). The length of the CDR3 is 16 residues.

The chain is built from TRBV14 and TRBJ2-3; D gene uncertain. Germline V gene sequence: CDR1 SGHDN, CDR2 FVKESK. The CDR3 totals 15 residues. Between the trimmed V and J ends, which lost 0 bases and 1 base, there was a span of 8 bases. CDR3 sequence: CASSQERGGTDTQYF. The CDR3 bases are TGTGCCAGCAGCCAAGAACGTGGGGGCACAGATACGCAGTATTTT.

V usage is TRBV12-3 or TRBV12-4 and J usage is TRBJ2-7; D is unresolved. V was pared by 10 bases and J by 0 bases, with 13 bases between. CDR3 length: 13 amino acids. The CDR3 spells CATQGRNSYEQYF. The CDR3 region has the DNA TGTGCCACCCAAGGACGGAACTCCTACGAGCAGTACTTC.

This clonotype was seen ten or more times. The chain joins TRBV28 to TRBJ1-5; no reliable D call. CDR3 length: 13 residues. CDR1 is MDHEN and CDR2 is SYDVKM in the germline V gene. The V end was cut by 6 bases, the J end by 0 bases, with 6 bases between. The CDR3 loop is CASRIFSNQPQHF. Here the CDR3 DNA reads TGTGCCAGCAGAATCTTTAGCAATCAGCCCCAGCATTTT.

The J gene is TRBJ1-6, the V gene TRBV6-2 or TRBV6-3; tentative D call: TRBD1 (6 bases). This CDR3 spans 16 amino acids. Trimming took 0 bases from V and 7 from J, leaving 13 bases between them. Germline V gives CDR1 MNHEY, CDR2 SVGEGT. The CDR3 bases are TGTGCCAGCAGTTACTCTTCGGGGGCGACGAATTCACCCCTCCACTTT. Translation: CASSYSSGATNSPLHF.

V is TRBV19 and J is TRBJ2-1; 8 bases match TRBD1. This CDR3 region has 14 residues. After removal of 2 bases from V and 10 bases from J, the junction contained 7 bases not matched to a gene. Germline V gene sequence: CDR1 LNHDA, CDR2 SQIVND (reference sequence). DNA of the CDR3: TGTGCCAGTAGTATACCCGGGACAGGTGGCGAGCAGTTCTTC. Translation gives CASSIPGTGGEQFF.

This clonotype has at least ten counts. The chain combines TRBV12-3 or TRBV12-4 with TRBJ2-4; no clear D gene. The CDR3 contains 14 residues. Trimming stripped 5 bases from V and 0 bases from J, with 8 bases between. In DNA form, the CDR3 reads TGTGCCAGCAGTCCAGAACTAGCCAAAAACATTCAGTACTTC. This sequence encodes CASSPELAKNIQYF.

This clonotype was detected a few times. DNA for the CDR3: TGTGCCAGCAGCCAGGTGCGCTACAATGAGCAGTTCTTC. This codes for CASSQVRYNEQFF. J is TRBJ2-1 and V is TRBV3-1; the D is unclear. The length of the CDR3 is 13 residues. From germline, CDR1 is LGHDT and CDR2 YNNKEL (reference sequence). The V gene lost 3 bases and the J gene lost 3 bases, with 6 bases spanning the gap.

This clonotype was counted ten times or more. The chain has TRBV10-3 and TRBJ2-1, with 10 bases matching TRBD2. The CDR3 consists of 17 residues. J was trimmed by 1 base and V by 5 bases; bases with no gene match: 8. The germline V gene has CDR1 ENHRY and CDR2 SYGVKD. The CDR3 reads CAISSSSGSGSYNEQFF. The CDR3 bases are TGTGCCATCAGTTCCTCTAGCGGGAGTGGGTCCTACAATGAGCAGTTCTTC.

Ten or more counts support this clonotype. The rearrangement joins TRBV15 to TRBJ1-3, with a possible D match to TRBD1 (6 bases). Germline V gene lookup returns CDR1 LNHNV and CDR2 YYDKDF (reference sequence). This CDR3 has 16 residues. V was shortened by 2 bases and J by 4 bases, with 15 bases between the two germline ends. In DNA, the CDR3 is TGTGCCACCAGCAGACCGGGGGCGCTGACCGGAAACACCATATATTTT. Protein product: CATSRPGALTGNTIYF.

This chain uses TRBV7-2 with TRBJ2-2, with unresolved D. Germline CDR1 reads SGHTA; CDR2 reads FQGNSA. V shed 1 base and J shed 1 base, with 7 bases lying between them. This CDR3 region has 15 residues. The DNA for the CDR3 is TGTGCCAGCAGCTTAGGCACTATGAACACCGGGGAGCTGTTTTTT. Encoded protein: CASSLGTMNTGELFF.

This clonotype was recorded a few times. The gene calls are TRBV11-2 and TRBJ2-3; D uncertain. CDR1 and CDR2 from the germline V gene are SGHAT and FQNNGV. CDR3 length: 12 residues. Trimming shortened V by 2 bases and J by 5 bases, and 5 bases separated the two germline ends. CDR3 residues: CASSLIRDTQYF. Here the CDR3 DNA reads TGTGCCAGCAGCTTAATTAGAGATACGCAGTATTTT.

This clonotype has a handful of counts. V is TRBV20-1 and J is TRBJ2-7; D is perhaps TRBD1 or TRBD2 (5 bases each). Trimming removed 5 bases from V and 0 bases from J, with 17 bases in between. CDR3 length equals 15 residues. Germline CDR1 DFQATT, CDR2 SNEGSKA (reference sequence). The CDR3 protein is CSAPQIGGGSYEQYF. CDR3 DNA: TGCAGTGCTCCACAGATAGGTGGGGGCTCCTACGAGCAGTACTTC.